The rows below give T cell receptor beta chains drawn from one sample of a study of blood T cell repertoires in COVID-19. Libraries were prepared by immunoSEQ multiplex PCR; TCRdb keeps only in-frame clonotypes and omits some of them. The sample shows 25,000 to 30,000 clones, 80% to 90% of them seen only once. Sample: peripheral blood. Source of these receptors: a human donor in a cohort sampled during active COVID-19. Both conserved end residues are trimmed from each CDR3. The D gene is left open where the match is weak.

d_call | v_call | cdr3_aa
TRBD2 | TRBV7-8 | ASSFRGLAGVNEQF
TRBD1 | TRBV5-1 | ASSLEQGAIGELF
TRBD2 | TRBV7-2 | ASSLTPGLAGGIYF
TRBD1 | TRBV5-4 | ASSLGQGSYEQY
TRBD2 | TRBV13 | ASSSGGLAGFLGYNEQF
NA | TRBV7-9 | ASSLDPSSTQY
NA | TRBV7-3 | ASSLTPYDTTNTGELF
NA | TRBV24-1 | ATSDSGRGRRTSGNQPQH
NA | TRBV7-6 | ASRQEVNTEAF
TRBD1 | TRBV6-5 | ASSATGGHGNTIY
TRBD1 | TRBV30 | AWAGQAGGLGTEAF
NA | TRBV18 | ASSPGLATGELF
NA | TRBV3-1/TRBV3-2 | ASSQERAEYNEQF
TRBD1 | TRBV18 | ASSDTGGSPETQY